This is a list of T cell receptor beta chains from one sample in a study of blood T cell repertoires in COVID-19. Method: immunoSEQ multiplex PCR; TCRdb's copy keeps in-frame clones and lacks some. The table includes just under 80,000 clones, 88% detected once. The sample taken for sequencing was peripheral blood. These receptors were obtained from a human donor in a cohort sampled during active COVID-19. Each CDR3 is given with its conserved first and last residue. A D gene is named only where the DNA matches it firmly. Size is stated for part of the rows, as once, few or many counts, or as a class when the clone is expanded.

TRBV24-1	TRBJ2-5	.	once	TGTGCCACCAGTGATTTGGACAGGTCAGAGACCCAGTACTTC	CATSDLDRSETQYF
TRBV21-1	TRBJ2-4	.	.	TGTGCCAGCAGCAAGGAAGGACAGGGGGCCCTATTTGGGAGCTTC	CASSKEGQGALFGSF
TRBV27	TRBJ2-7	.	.	TGTGCCAGCCGACTACAGGGAACCTACGAGCAGTACTTC	CASRLQGTYEQYF
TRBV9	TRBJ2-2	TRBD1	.	TGTGCCAGCAGCGATTTCCGGACAGGGCCCACCGGGGAGCTGTTTTTT	CASSDFRTGPTGELFF
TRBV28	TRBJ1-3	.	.	TGTGCCAGCAAAGAGCGACTCTCTGGAAACACCATATATTTT	CASKERLSGNTIYF
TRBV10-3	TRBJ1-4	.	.	TGTGCCATCAGTGAACAGTTACCTCCAATTAATGAAAAACTGTTTTTT	CAISEQLPPINEKLFF
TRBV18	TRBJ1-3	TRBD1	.	TGTGCCAGCTCACCACAGGGACAGGGCTCTGGAAACACCATATATTTT	CASSPQGQGSGNTIYF
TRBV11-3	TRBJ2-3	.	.	TGTGCCAGCAGCACAAGATGGGGAGAGAGCACAGATACGCAGTATTTT	CASSTRWGESTDTQYF
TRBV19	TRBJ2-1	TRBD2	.	TGTGCCAGTAGTTTAGGGCTAGCGGGGACGAACAATGAGCAGTTCTTC	CASSLGLAGTNNEQFF
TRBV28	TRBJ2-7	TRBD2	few	TGTGCCAGCAGTTCCCTTCGCGGGAGTGCCAGCGAGCAGTACTTC	CASSSLRGSASEQYF
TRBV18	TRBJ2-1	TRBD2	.	TGTGCCAGCTCACCTAGACTAGCCGTCAGCTCCTACAATGAGCAGTTCTTC	CASSPRLAVSSYNEQFF
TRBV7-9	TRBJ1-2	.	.	TGTGCCAGCAGCGTGGACAGTCCCTATGGCTACACCTTC	CASSVDSPYGYTF
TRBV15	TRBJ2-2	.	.	TGTGCCACCAGCAGAGATCAAGCGACCGGGGAGCTGTTTTTT	CATSRDQATGELFF
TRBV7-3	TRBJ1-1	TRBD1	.	TGTGCCAGCAGCCCGAATACAGGGGGCAGTGCTGAAGCTTTCTTT	CASSPNTGGSAEAFF
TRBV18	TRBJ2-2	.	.	TGTGCCAGCTCACCGAAATTAGATTTTGGCGGGGAGCTGTTTTTT	CASSPKLDFGGELFF
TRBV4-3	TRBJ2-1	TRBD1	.	TGCGCCAGCAGCCAAGATTGGGGGACAGAACGAGGGAATGAGCAGTTCTTC	CASSQDWGTERGNEQFF
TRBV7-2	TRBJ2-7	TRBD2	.	TGTGCCAGCAGCTTAGGGAGCGGGGGGCCCTCCTACGAGCAGTACTTC	CASSLGSGGPSYEQYF
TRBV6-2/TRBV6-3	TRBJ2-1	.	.	TGTGCCAGCAGTTACACCGACTGGGGGGTTAACAATGAGCAGTTCTTC	CASSYTDWGVNNEQFF
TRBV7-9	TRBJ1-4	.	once	TGTGCCAGCAGAAGAGGTGCAACTAATGAAAAACTGTTTTTT	CASRRGATNEKLFF
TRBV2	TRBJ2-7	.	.	TGTGCCAGCAGTGTTTCCCAGGGTTCGTACGAGCAGTACTTC	CASSVSQGSYEQYF
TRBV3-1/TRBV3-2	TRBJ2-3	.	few	TGTGCCAGCAGCCAAGGAGCAGATACGCAGTATTTT	CASSQGADTQYF
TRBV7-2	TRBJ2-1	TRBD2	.	TGTGCCAGCAGCAGGACTAGCGGGACCCACAATGAGCAGTTCTTC	CASSRTSGTHNEQFF
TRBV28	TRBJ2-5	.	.	TGTGCCAGCAGTTCCCCCGGGGACATACAAGAGACCCAGTACTTC	CASSSPGDIQETQYF
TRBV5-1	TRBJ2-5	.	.	TGCGCCAGCAATGCTAACGAGACCCAGTACTTC	CASNANETQYF
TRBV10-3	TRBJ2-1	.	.	TGTGCCATCAGTGATCCGGGGTACAATGAGCAGTTCTTC	CAISDPGYNEQFF
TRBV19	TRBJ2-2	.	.	TGTGCCAGTGGTACGAGGTCCAACACCGGGGAGCTGTTTTTT	CASGTRSNTGELFF
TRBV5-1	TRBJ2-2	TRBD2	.	TGCGCCAGCAGCCCTATAGCGGGGGGGCGCACCGGGGAGCTGTTTTTT	CASSPIAGGRTGELFF
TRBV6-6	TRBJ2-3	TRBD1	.	TGTGCCAGCAGTTACCCGGACAGGGGAGCAGATACGCAGTATTTT	CASSYPDRGADTQYF
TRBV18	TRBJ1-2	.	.	TGTGCCAGCTCACCAGCGGGGGATGGCTACACCTTC	CASSPAGDGYTF
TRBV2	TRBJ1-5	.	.	TGTGCCAGCAGTGAAGAGGCAGGGGTCAATTTGCCCCAGCATTTT	CASSEEAGVNLPQHF
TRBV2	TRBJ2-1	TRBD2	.	TGTGCCAGCAGTGATCTTGCGGGAGTGGGTAATGAGCAGTTCTTC	CASSDLAGVGNEQFF
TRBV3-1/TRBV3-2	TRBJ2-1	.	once	TGTGCCAGCAGCCAAGACTGGGGGCCGGATTACAATGAGCAGTTCTTC	CASSQDWGPDYNEQFF
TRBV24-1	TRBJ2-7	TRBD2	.	TGTGCCACCAGTGACTTAGCGGGGGGACGGGACGAGCAGTACTTC	CATSDLAGGRDEQYF
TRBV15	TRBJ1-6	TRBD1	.	TGTGCCACCAGCAGACCTAGGGACAGAGAAAGGAGTAATTCACCCCTCCACTTT	CATSRPRDRERSNSPLHF
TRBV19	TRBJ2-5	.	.	TGTGCCAGTAGTATAAGCGCCCGCCAAGAGACCCAGTACTTC	CASSISARQETQYF
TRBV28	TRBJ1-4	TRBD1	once	TGTGCCAGCAGCCGGACAGGGAGTGGTGAAAAACTGTTTTTT	CASSRTGSGEKLFF
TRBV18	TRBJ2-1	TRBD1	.	TGTGCCAGCTCACCCGGGACAGGTGTTTCAGATGAGCAGTTCTTC	CASSPGTGVSDEQFF
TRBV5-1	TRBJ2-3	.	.	TGCGCCAGCAGCATAGGACAGACAACAGATACGCAGTATTTT	CASSIGQTTDTQYF
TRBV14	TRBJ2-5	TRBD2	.	TGTGCCAGCAGCCACCTTACTAGCGGGGGTGAGACCCAGTACTTC	CASSHLTSGGETQYF
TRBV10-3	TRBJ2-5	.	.	TGTGCCATCAGGGCGGGACCGGGGGAGACCCAGTACTTC	CAIRAGPGETQYF
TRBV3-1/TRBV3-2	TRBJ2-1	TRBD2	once	TGTGCCAGCAGTAGCGGGGTCGACGGTGAGCAGTTCTTC	CASSSGVDGEQFF
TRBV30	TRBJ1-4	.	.	TGTGCCTGGAGTGTGGGGTTAGACAGAAATGAAAAACTGTTTTTT	CAWSVGLDRNEKLFF